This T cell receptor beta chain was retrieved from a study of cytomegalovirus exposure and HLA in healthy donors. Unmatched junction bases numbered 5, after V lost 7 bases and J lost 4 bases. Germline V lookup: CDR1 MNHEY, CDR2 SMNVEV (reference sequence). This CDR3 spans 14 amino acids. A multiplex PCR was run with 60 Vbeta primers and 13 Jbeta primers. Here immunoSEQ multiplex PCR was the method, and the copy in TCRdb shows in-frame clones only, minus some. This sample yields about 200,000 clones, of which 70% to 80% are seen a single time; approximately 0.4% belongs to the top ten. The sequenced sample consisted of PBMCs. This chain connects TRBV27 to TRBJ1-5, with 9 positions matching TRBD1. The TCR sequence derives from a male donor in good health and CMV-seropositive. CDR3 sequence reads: CASTPGQGNQPQHF. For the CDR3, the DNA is TGTGCCAGCACCCCGGGACAGGGAAATCAGCCCCAGCATTTT.